The 5 T cell receptor beta chains in this list originate from one sample, sequenced in a study of blood T cells in healthy people across ages. A second roughly 6 to 12 cycle PCR used barcoded and J-beta primers. TCRdb called the 5' RACE reads again in MiXCR, with one record for every CDR3 protein. Of 2 million or so distinct CDR3 sequences listed, less than 50% are singletons. The sequenced material came from blood. The receptors here all came from a woman in her 40s in good health.

This clonotype occurred a few times. The chain recombines TRBV6-5 with TRBJ2-7; perhaps TRBD1 as D (6 bases). Trimming removed 6 bases from V and 0 bases from J, with 18 bases in between. From germline, CDR1 is MNHEY and CDR2 SVGAGI. This CDR3 region has 16 residues. CDR3 coding DNA: TGTGCCAGCAGCTCCCCGCGACAGGAACACTCCTACGAGCAGTACTTC. This codes for CASSSPRQEHSYEQYF.

This clonotype was observed a few times. The CDR3 DNA reads as TGTGCCAGCAGTTCCGTGGCAGGCAACTATGGCTACACCTTC. This gives the protein CASSSVAGNYGYTF. The chain recombines TRBV27 with TRBJ1-2; no firm D call. Trimming pared 4 bases from V and 2 bases from J, leaving 11 bases between. CDR1 MNHEY and CDR2 SMNVEV come from the germline V gene (reference sequence). The CDR3 totals 14 residues.

The chain links TRBV4-3 to TRBJ2-7; weak D call: TRBD1 (5 bases). This CDR3 region has 15 residues. V was pared by 4 bases and J by 5 bases, with 18 bases between. Germline-derived CDR1 and CDR2 are LGHNA and YSLEER. CDR3: CASSLGMGPIHEQYF. The CDR3 DNA reads as TGCGCCAGCAGCCTGGGTATGGGGCCGATTCACGAGCAGTACTTC.

The table lists this clonotype with a count of one. The rearrangement joins TRBV20-1 to TRBJ2-5; D not resolved. Germline V CDR1 and CDR2: DFQATT, SNEGSKA (reference sequence). Trimming stripped 1 base from V and 13 bases from J, with 16 bases between. This CDR3 is built from 12 residues. The CDR3 sequence: CSARAPGSPPYF. CDR3 sequence (DNA): TGCAGTGCTAGAGCCCCCGGGTCACCTCCGTACTTC.

The chain links TRBV4-2 to TRBJ2-3; D gene ambiguous. Trimming removed 6 bases from V and 4 bases from J, with 11 bases in between. The CDR3 consists of 13 residues. Germline V gene lookup returns CDR1 LGHNA and CDR2 YNFKEQ. The CDR3 here is CASRSPGADTQYF. The CDR3 region has the DNA TGTGCCAGCAGGTCTCCTGGGGCAGATACGCAGTATTTT.